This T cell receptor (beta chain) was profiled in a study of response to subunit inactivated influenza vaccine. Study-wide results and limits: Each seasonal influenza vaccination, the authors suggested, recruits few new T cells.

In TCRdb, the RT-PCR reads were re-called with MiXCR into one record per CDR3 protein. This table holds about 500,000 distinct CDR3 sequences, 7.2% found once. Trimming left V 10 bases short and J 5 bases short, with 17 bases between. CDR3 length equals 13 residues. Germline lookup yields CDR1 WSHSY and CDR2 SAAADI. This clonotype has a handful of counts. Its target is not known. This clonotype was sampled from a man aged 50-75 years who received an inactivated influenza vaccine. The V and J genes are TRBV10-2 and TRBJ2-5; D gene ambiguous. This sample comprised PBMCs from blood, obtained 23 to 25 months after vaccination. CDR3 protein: CATQRASRETQYF. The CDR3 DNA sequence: TGCGCCACCCAAAGGGCCAGCCGGGAGACCCAGTACTTC.